Each of the 24 T cell receptor beta chains below was sequenced from the same sample in a study of early T cells in non-severe SARS-CoV-2 infection. TCRdb processed the 5' RACE reads anew with MiXCR; each CDR3 protein has one entry. The sample has about 77,000 distinct CDR3 sequences, less than 15% seen once. Material: whole blood, obtained at baseline. These receptors originate from an adult who was a healthcare worker with PCR-confirmed SARS-CoV-2 infection or an uninfected control (not recorded which). The donor label of this sample is uncertain.

This clonotype was seen a handful of times. V usage is TRBV12-3 or TRBV12-4 and J usage is TRBJ2-3; the match to TRBD2 covers 8 bases. The J segment lost 6 bases and the V segment lost 5 bases, leaving 10 bases of the junction unmatched. This CDR3 contains 15 residues. CDR3 in amino acids: CASSRLRGGLDTQYF. The CDR3, as DNA: TGTGCCAGCAGTCGCCTCCGGGGGGGCCTGGATACGCAGTATTTT.

The chain joins TRBV6-1 to TRBJ1-1; the D is unclear. The CDR3 consists of 12 residues. The ends were cut back, 5 bases at V and 7 bases at J, with 11 bases in the middle. Germline V CDR1 and CDR2: MNHNS, SASEGT. The CDR3 region has the DNA TGTGCCAGCAGTTCAGACGGTCTTGAAGCTTTCTTT. Translating gives CASSSDGLEAFF.

This clonotype was observed at least ten times. The chain combines TRBV11-2 with TRBJ2-1; TRBD1 matches at 10 bases. The CDR3 runs to 15 residues. The germline V gene has CDR1 SGHAT and CDR2 FQNNGV. V lost 5 bases and J lost 4; bases outside the gene matches: 5. This CDR3 reads CASSLGQGVYNEQFF. The DNA of the CDR3 is TGTGCCAGCAGCCTCGGACAGGGGGTTTACAATGAGCAGTTCTTC.

This clonotype was recorded at least ten times. The chain carries TRBV7-3 and TRBJ2-7; D is uncertain. This CDR3 region has 15 residues. Deletions cut 3 bases from V and 5 bases from J, with 17 bases between. Per germline, CDR1 SGHTA and CDR2 FQGTGA. The CDR3 DNA sequence: TGTGCCAGCAGCTTCCCGGGCGAGGAGCGACACGAGCAGTACTTC. Protein sequence: CASSFPGEERHEQYF.

The V and J genes are TRBV20-1 and TRBJ1-3, with D hard to call. The CDR3 is 11 amino acids. V was cut by 6 bases and J by 7 bases, with 10 bases left in between. Germline CDR1 DFQATT, CDR2 SNEGSKA (reference sequence). In nucleotides, the CDR3 is TGCAGTGCGGCGACCGGGAACACCATATATTTT. The encoded protein is CSAATGNTIYF.

As regards this clonotype: The junction and the germline gene differ at one end; a read error may be behind it. The rearrangement links TRBV10-3 to TRBJ2-3; 9 bases are shared with TRBD1. Germline V gene data show CDR1 as ENHRY and CDR2 as SYGVKD. The length of the CDR3 is 16 residues. CDR3 sequence: CAISEGPGQGTDTQYF. In DNA, the CDR3 is TGTGCCATCAGTGAGGGGCCGGGACAGGGCACCGATACGCAGTATTTT.

This clonotype was detected a few times. J is TRBJ1-1 and V is TRBV30; unclear D gene. The CDR3 is made up of 11 amino acids. Germline V CDR1 and CDR2: GTSNPN, SVGIG (reference sequence). Trimming pared 7 bases from V and 11 bases from J, leaving 17 bases between. CDR3 coding DNA: TGTGCCTCCTCGAGAGGGCCCGCCGCTTTCTTT. Translated: CASSRGPAAFF.

The table lists this clonotype with many counts. This sequence joins TRBV7-9 and TRBJ2-1, with 11 nucleotides matching TRBD2. This CDR3 region has 18 residues. The germline V gene encodes CDR1 SEHNR and CDR2 FQNEAQ (reference sequence). Trimming took 1 base from V and 1 from J; bases not matched to a gene: 6. The CDR3 sequence is CASSLVAGGPSSYNEQFF. CDR3 sequence (DNA): TGTGCCAGCAGCTTAGTAGCGGGGGGGCCAAGTTCCTACAATGAGCAGTTCTTC. The full variable domain, completed using reference TRBV7-9 and TRBJ2-1, is DTGVSQNPRHKITKRGQNVTFRCDPISEHNRLYWYRQTLGQGPEFLTYFQNEAQLEKSRLLSDRFSAERPKGSFSTLEIQRTEQGDSAMYLCASSLVAGGPSSYNEQFFGPGTRLTVL.

This clonotype was recorded at least ten times. The gene calls are TRBV7-3 and TRBJ2-1; possibly TRBD2 for D (5 bases). Germline loops: CDR1 SGHTA, CDR2 FQGTGA. V was pared by 1 base and J by 6 bases, with 13 bases between. The CDR3 runs to 15 residues. The CDR3 loop is CASSLNLAGRNEQFF. The DNA of the CDR3 is TGTGCCAGCAGCTTAAACCTAGCCGGGCGCAATGAGCAGTTCTTC.

This clonotype was seen more than once but under ten times. The rearrangement uses TRBV7-2 and TRBJ2-5; D possibly matches TRBD1 or TRBD2 (5 bases each). Germline V lookup: CDR1 SGHTA, CDR2 FQGNSA. This CDR3 contains 16 residues. Trimming took off 2 bases at V and 5 bases at J, with 18 bases between the two ends. The CDR3 is CASSLIFQGESETQYF. In nucleotides, the CDR3 is TGTGCCAGCAGCTTAATTTTTCAGGGAGAGTCGGAGACCCAGTACTTC.

This clonotype was seen only a few times. This chain joins TRBV18 and TRBJ2-7; unclear D gene. The CDR3 totals 12 residues. V lost 6 bases, J lost 6 bases, and 12 bases lay in between. Germline lookup yields CDR1 KGHSH and CDR2 LQKENI. Here the CDR3 DNA reads TGTGCCAGCTCGTGGGCTACCTCCGAGCAGTACTTC. As protein: CASSWATSEQYF. Full variable domain (outside the CDR3, taken from reference TRBV18 and TRBJ2-7): NAGVMQNPRHLVRRRGQEARLRCSPMKGHSHVYWYRQLPEEGLKFMVYLQKENIIDESGMPKERFSAEFPKEGPSILRIQQVVRGDSAAYFCASSWATSEQYFGPGTRLTVT.

The chain employs TRBV3-1 and TRBJ2-5; 7 nucleotides line up with TRBD1. CDR1 and CDR2 from the germline V gene are LGHDT and YNNKEL (reference sequence). This CDR3 is 15 amino acids long. V was pared by 4 bases and J by 3 bases, with 8 bases of the junction left unmatched. CDR3 nucleotides: TGTGCCAGCAGCCGTTCTGCAGGGACAGAAGAGACCCAGTACTTC. This translates into CASSRSAGTEETQYF.

The table lists this clonotype with many counts. This chain uses TRBV12-3 or TRBV12-4 with TRBJ2-5; possibly TRBD1 for D (6 bases). With 6 bases removed from V and 2 bases from J, the gap between germline ends came to 16 bases. CDR3 size: 15 residues. CDR3 bases: TGTGCCAGCAGCCCGGGACACAGTCTTCAAGAGACCCAGTACTTC. As protein: CASSPGHSLQETQYF.

The rearrangement uses TRBV3-1 and TRBJ2-7; D is uncertain. Trimming left V 1 base short and J 2 bases short, with 12 bases between. CDR3 size: 15 residues. CDR1 is LGHDT, CDR2 YNNKEL, per germline (reference sequence). The CDR3: CASSQADGFTYEQYF. As DNA, the CDR3 is TGTGCCAGCAGCCAAGCGGATGGATTTACCTACGAGCAGTACTTC.

The V gene is TRBV4-3, the J gene TRBJ2-6; unclear D gene. V gave up 4 bases and J gave up 12 bases, with 22 bases separating them. Germline-derived CDR1 and CDR2 are LGHNA and YSLEER. The CDR3 contains 16 residues. CDR3 in DNA: TGCGCCAGCAGCCGAGAATTTAGGGATAGAGCAGCCGTCCTGACTTTC. It encodes CASSREFRDRAAVLTF.

The table lists this clonotype with a few counts. V and J are TRBV18 and TRBJ2-4; 7 nucleotides line up with TRBD1. Germline V gene data show CDR1 as KGHSH and CDR2 as LQKENI. This CDR3 has 16 residues. Unmatched junction bases numbered 9, after V lost 6 bases and J lost 1 base. The CDR3 sequence: CASSPGAQGAKNIQYF. The CDR3 nucleotides are TGTGCCAGCTCCCCCGGGGCACAGGGGGCCAAAAACATTCAGTACTTC.

This clonotype is labeled medium-sized (0.01 to 0.1%). The genes are TRBV20-1 and TRBJ1-3, with D unclear. Germline V CDR1 and CDR2: DFQATT, SNEGSKA (reference sequence). V lost 5 bases, J lost 0 bases, and 5 bases lay in between. The CDR3 sequence is 12 residues long. CDR3 residues: CSADNSGNTIYF. As DNA, the CDR3 is TGCAGTGCTGACAACTCTGGAAACACCATATATTTT.

This clonotype was recorded a few times. The chain carries TRBV20-1 and TRBJ1-2; D call uncertain. Germline V gene lookup returns CDR1 DFQATT and CDR2 SNEGSKA (reference sequence). The CDR3 extends over 12 amino acids. Deletions cut 1 base from V and 4 bases from J, with 7 bases between. For the CDR3, the DNA is TGCAGTGCTAGAGCATGGGGCTATGGCTACACCTTC. Translated: CSARAWGYGYTF.

The chain joins TRBV9 to TRBJ2-1; D might be TRBD2 (6 bases). The germline gives CDR1 SGDLS, CDR2 YYNGEE. This CDR3 region has 15 residues. The V and J ends lost 4 bases and 4 bases respectively, with 15 bases between them. CDR3 DNA sequence: TGTGCCAGCAGCTCGGCGGGGCTCTTTTACAATGAGCAGTTCTTC. It encodes CASSSAGLFYNEQFF.

This clonotype was counted only a few times. This chain links TRBV20-1 with TRBJ1-1; the D is unclear. V lost 5 bases to trimming and J lost 4 bases, with 14 bases between them. The germline V gene encodes CDR1 DFQATT and CDR2 SNEGSKA (reference sequence). This CDR3 is built from 13 residues. For the CDR3, the DNA is TGCAGTGCTCCACGTGGTAGGAGCACTGAAGCTTTCTTT. Translating it yields CSAPRGRSTEAFF.

The V gene is TRBV27, the J gene TRBJ2-3; no definite D call. The CDR3 is 16 residues long. Trimming took 4 bases from V and 0 from J, leaving 14 bases between them. Germline-derived CDR1 and CDR2 are MNHEY and SMNVEV (reference sequence). CDR3 sequence: CASSSIGESSTDTQYF. CDR3 coding DNA: TGTGCCAGCAGTTCTATCGGAGAATCTAGCACAGATACGCAGTATTTT.

This chain joins TRBV7-2 and TRBJ2-5, with unresolved D. CDR1 and CDR2 (germline): SGHTA, FQGNSA. The CDR3 consists of 13 residues. V lost 1 base and J lost 4, with 7 bases in between. CDR3 DNA sequence: TGTGCCAGCAGCTTAGGACGGCCAGAGACCCAGTACTTC. This codes for CASSLGRPETQYF.

V usage is TRBV11-2 and J usage is TRBJ1-2, with 11 bases that match TRBD1. Germline assignment: CDR1 SGHAT and CDR2 FQNNGV. V lost 1 base, J lost 0 bases, and 7 bases stayed unmatched. The CDR3 is made up of 18 amino acids. For the CDR3, the DNA is TGTGCCAGCAGCTTAGGCACCGGGACAGGGGGTACTAACTATGGCTACACCTTC. This translates into CASSLGTGTGGTNYGYTF.

The chain couples TRBV5-6 to TRBJ2-1; 8 bases match TRBD2. Germline V gene lookup returns CDR1 SGHDT and CDR2 YYEEEE. CDR3 length equals 13 residues. Trimming at V came to 6 bases and at J to 3 bases, leaving 2 bases not matched to a gene. The CDR3: CASTAGGYNEQFF. CDR3 coding DNA: TGTGCCAGCACCGCGGGGGGCTACAATGAGCAGTTCTTC.